This T cell receptor beta chain is drawn from a study of control samples from healthy donors and cancer patients. The sample holds one count of this clone. The repertoire was sequenced with immunoSEQ multiplex PCR; TCRdb's copy has only in-frame clones and lacks some. The sample lists approximately 160,000 clones; roughly 93% were seen once. Source material: blood. The clonotype was recovered from a woman aged 60-70 years in good health.

The CDR3 DNA sequence: TGCGCCAGCAGCCCTGGGGGGACAAGCGGAAACACCATATATTTT. This gives the protein CASSPGGTSGNTIYF. J is TRBJ1-3 and V is TRBV5-1; D may be TRBD1 (6 bases). Germline CDR1 SGHRS, CDR2 YFSETQ. V was clipped by 4 bases and J by 4 bases, with 15 bases between them. The CDR3 has 15 residues.